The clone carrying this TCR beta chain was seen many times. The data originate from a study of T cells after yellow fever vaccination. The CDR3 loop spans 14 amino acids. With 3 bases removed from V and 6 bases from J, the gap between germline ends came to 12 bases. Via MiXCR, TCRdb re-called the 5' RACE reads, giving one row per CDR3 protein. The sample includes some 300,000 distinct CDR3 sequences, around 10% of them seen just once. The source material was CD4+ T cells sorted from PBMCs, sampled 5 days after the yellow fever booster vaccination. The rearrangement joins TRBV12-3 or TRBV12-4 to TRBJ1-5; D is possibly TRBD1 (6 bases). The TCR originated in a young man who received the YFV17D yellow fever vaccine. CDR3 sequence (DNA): TGTGCCAGCAGTTTTGCAGGGGCCCCTCAGCCCCAGCATTTT. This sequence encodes CASSFAGAPQPQHF.